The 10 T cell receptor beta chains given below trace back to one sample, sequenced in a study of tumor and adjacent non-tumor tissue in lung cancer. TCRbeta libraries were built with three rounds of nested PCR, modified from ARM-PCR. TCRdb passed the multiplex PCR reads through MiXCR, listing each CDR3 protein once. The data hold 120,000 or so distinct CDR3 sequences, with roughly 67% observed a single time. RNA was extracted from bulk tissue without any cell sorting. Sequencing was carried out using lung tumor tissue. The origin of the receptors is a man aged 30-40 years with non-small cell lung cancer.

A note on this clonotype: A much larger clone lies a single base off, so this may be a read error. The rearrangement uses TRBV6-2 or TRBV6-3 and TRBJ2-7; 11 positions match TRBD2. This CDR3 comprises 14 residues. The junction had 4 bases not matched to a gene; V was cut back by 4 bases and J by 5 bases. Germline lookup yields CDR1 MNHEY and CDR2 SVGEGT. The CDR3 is CASSWTSGRDEQYF. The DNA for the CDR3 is TGTGCCAGCAGTTGGACTAGCGGGCGAGACGAGCAGTACTTC.

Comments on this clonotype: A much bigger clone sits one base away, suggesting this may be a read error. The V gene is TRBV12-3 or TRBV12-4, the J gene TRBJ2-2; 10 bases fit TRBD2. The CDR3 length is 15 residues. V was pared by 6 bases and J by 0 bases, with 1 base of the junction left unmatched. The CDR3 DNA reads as TGTGCCAGCAGCAGCGGGGGGGCGAACACCGGGGAGCTGTTTTTT. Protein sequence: CASSSGGANTGELFF.

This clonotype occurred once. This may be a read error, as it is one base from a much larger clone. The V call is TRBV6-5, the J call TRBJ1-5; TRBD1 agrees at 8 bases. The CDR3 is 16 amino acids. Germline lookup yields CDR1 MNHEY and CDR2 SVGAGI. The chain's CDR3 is CASSLSGTGVNQSQHF. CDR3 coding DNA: TGTGCCAGCAGTTTATCCGGGACAGGAGTGAATCAGTCCCAGCATTTT.

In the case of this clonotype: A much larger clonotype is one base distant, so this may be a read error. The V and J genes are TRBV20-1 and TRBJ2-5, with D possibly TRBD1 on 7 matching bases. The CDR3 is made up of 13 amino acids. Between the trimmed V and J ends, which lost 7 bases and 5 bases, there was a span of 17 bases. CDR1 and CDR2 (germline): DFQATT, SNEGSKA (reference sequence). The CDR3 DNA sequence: TGCAGTGTTCCCTGGACAGGAGGGGAGACCCAGTACTTC. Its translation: CSVPWTGGETQYF.

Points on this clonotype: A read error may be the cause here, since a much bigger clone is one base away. This chain's CDR3 is CPSSLGQVRHEQFF. The DNA of the CDR3 is TGCCCCAGCAGCTTGGGACAGGTCCGCCATGAGCAGTTCTTC. The chain carries TRBV5-1 and TRBJ2-1; 8 positions agree with TRBD1. Germline values: CDR1 SGHRS, CDR2 YFSETQ. The CDR3 consists of 14 residues.

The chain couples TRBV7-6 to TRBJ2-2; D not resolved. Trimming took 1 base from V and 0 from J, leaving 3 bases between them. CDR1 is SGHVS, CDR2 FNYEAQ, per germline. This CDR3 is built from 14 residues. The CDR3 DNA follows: TGTGCCAGCAGCTTAGACGCGAACACCGGGGAGCTGTTTTTT. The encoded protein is CASSLDANTGELFF. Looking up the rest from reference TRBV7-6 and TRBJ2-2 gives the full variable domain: GAGVSQSPRYKVTKRGQDVALRCDPISGHVSLYWYRQALGQGPEFLTYFNYEAQQDKSGLPNDRFSAERPEGSISTLTIQRTEQRDSAMYRCASSLDANTGELFFGEGSRLTVL.

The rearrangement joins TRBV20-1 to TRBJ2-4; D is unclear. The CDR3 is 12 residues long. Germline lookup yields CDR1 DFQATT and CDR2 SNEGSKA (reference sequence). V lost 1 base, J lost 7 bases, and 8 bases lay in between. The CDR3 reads CSARGQENIQYF. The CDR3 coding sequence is TGCAGTGCTAGAGGTCAGGAGAACATTCAGTACTTC.

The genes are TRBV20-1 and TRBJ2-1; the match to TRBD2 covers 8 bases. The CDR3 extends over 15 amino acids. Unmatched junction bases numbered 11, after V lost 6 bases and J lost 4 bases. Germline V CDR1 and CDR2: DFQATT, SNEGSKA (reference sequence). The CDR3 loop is CSALGISGVYNEQFF. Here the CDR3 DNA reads TGCAGTGCGCTTGGGATTAGCGGGGTATACAATGAGCAGTTCTTC.

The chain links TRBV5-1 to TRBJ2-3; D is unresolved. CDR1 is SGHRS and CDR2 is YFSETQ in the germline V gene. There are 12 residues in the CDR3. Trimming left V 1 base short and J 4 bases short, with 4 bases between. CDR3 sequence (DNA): TGCGCCAGCAGCTTGTCCGCAGATACGCAGTATTTT. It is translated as CASSLSADTQYF.

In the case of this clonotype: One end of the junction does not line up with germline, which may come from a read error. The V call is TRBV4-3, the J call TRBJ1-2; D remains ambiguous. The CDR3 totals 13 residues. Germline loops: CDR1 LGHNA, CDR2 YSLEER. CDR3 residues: CAGSPIGRYGYTF. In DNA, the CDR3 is TGCGCCGGCAGCCCTATAGGTCGCTATGGCTACACCTTC.